This T cell receptor beta chain was recovered during a study of blood T cell repertoires in COVID-19. The data were produced by immunoSEQ multiplex PCR, yet TCRdb's version contains in-frame clones alone and is incomplete. The sample yields approximately 440,000 clones, approximately 90% seen once. Germline CDR1 reads LGHDT; CDR2 reads YNNKEL (reference sequence). The ends lost 1 base at V and 7 bases at J; junction bases unmatched: 9. The CDR3 is made up of 16 amino acids. Sequenced: peripheral blood. V usage is TRBV3-1 (or the pseudogene TRBV3-2) and J usage is TRBJ2-1; 8 positions match TRBD2. The TCR sequence derives from a woman aged 45-59 years with COVID-19, enrolled during active disease. The CDR3 here is CASSQGYSGGGNEQFF. In nucleotides, the CDR3 is TGTGCCAGCAGCCAAGGGTACAGCGGGGGTGGGAATGAGCAGTTCTTC.